This T cell receptor beta chain was retrieved from a study of T-cell reconstitution after alpha-beta-depleted transplantation in children. Researchers prepared the TCRbeta library using unique molecular identifiers, the study reports. TCRdb reanalysed the PCR reads using MiXCR and keeps one entry per CDR3 protein. The sample carries about 250,000 distinct CDR3 sequences, 20% to 30% recorded once. The V end lost 7 bases, the J end lost 0 bases, and 12 bases lay between the germline ends. The CDR3 totals 15 residues. In germline, CDR1 is MNHEY, CDR2 SMNVEV (reference sequence). The sequence came from a female patient aged 2-15 years who had a stem cell transplant for congenital amegakaryocytic thrombocytopenia, so the T cells may come from the graft donor. The chain joins TRBV27 to TRBJ2-2; D may be TRBD1 or TRBD2 (5 bases each). Sample: PBMCs, mostly from graft donor cells, taken 360 days after TCRalphabeta/CD19-depleted stem cell transplant. CDR3 loop: CASKWSGPNTGELFF. DNA of the CDR3: TGTGCCAGCAAATGGTCGGGACCGAACACCGGGGAGCTGTTTTTT.